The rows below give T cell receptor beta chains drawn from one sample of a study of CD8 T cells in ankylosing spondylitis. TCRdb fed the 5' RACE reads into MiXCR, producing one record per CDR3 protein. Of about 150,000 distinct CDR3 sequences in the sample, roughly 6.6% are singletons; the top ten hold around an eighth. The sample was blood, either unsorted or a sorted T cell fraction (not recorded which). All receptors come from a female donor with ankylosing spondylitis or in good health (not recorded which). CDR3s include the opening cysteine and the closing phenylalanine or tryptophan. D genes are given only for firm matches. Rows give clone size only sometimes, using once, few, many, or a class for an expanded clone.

CASKQGEDTQYF,TGTGCCAGCAAACAAGGGGAGGATACGCAGTATTTT,-,many,TRBJ2-3,TRBV12-3/TRBV12-4
CASCPAAGAGNEQFF,TGTGCCTCCTGCCCCGCGGCTGGGGCGGGCAATGAGCAGTTCTTC,-,many,TRBJ2-1,TRBV10-3
CASSLGLTGRTEAFF,TGTGCCAGCAGCTTAGGTCTTACAGGGAGGACTGAAGCTTTCTTT,-,many,TRBJ1-1,TRBV7-8
CASSSGVSGNTIYF,TGTGCCAGCAGCTCGGGGGTCTCTGGAAACACCATATATTTT,-,many,TRBJ1-3,TRBV7-2
CSVRQANTEAFF,TGCAGCGTTCGACAGGCGAACACTGAAGCTTTCTTT,-,many,TRBJ1-1,TRBV29-1
CASSTSGTSYEQFF,TGTGCCAGTAGTACGTCCGGGACTAGTTATGAGCAGTTCTTC,TRBD2,many,TRBJ2-1,TRBV19
CASSVGGQGTEAFF,TGTGCCAGCAGCGTTGGGGGACAGGGCACTGAAGCTTTCTTT,TRBD1,many,TRBJ1-1,TRBV9
CSVVEVAGGLYEQYF,TGCAGCGTTGTAGAAGTAGCGGGGGGGTTGTACGAGCAGTACTTC,TRBD2,many,TRBJ2-7,TRBV29-1
CASSLSGAWNSPLHF,TGTGCCAGCAGTTTGTCGGGGGCTTGGAATTCACCCCTCCACTTT,-,few,TRBJ1-6,TRBV12-3/TRBV12-4
CRVDRILNLVNTGELFF,TGCAGAGTAGACAGGATTTTAAATCTGGTGAACACCGGGGAGCTGTTTTTT,-,many,TRBJ2-2,TRBV20-1
CASSRGDFGTDTQYF,TGTGCCAGCTCCAGGGGGGACTTCGGCACAGATACGCAGTATTTT,-,many,TRBJ2-3,TRBV12-3/TRBV12-4
CASSQVRDPQETQYF,TGCGCCAGCAGCCAAGTTCGAGACCCACAAGAGACCCAGTACTTC,-,many,TRBJ2-5,TRBV4-1
CASSRSTNYGYTF,TGTGCCAGCAGTAGGAGTACTAACTATGGCTACACCTTC,-,-,TRBJ1-2,TRBV27
CAISLNVGPQRPQETQYF,TGTGCCATCAGTTTAAATGTGGGACCTCAACGGCCGCAAGAGACCCAGTACTTC,-,few,TRBJ2-5,TRBV12-3/TRBV12-4
CSARQGLSPLHF,TGCAGTGCTAGACAGGGTCTGTCACCCCTCCACTTT,-,many,TRBJ1-6,TRBV20-1
CASGPTLLYEKLFF,TGTGCCAGTGGTCCTACCCTACTATATGAAAAACTGTTTTTT,-,many,TRBJ1-4,TRBV2
CASSLTPWNSPLHF,TGTGCCAGCAGTTTGACTCCTTGGAATTCACCCCTCCACTTT,-,many,TRBJ1-6,TRBV12-3/TRBV12-4
CATSPGSTDTQYF,TGTGCCACCAGCCCAGGGAGCACAGATACGCAGTATTTT,-,many,TRBJ2-3,TRBV15
CASSWTGRGTAAFF,TGCGCCAGCAGCTGGACGGGTCGAGGGACTGCAGCTTTCTTT,-,-,TRBJ1-1,TRBV5-1
CASSYSVTSYEQYF,TGTGCCAGCAGTTACTCTGTTACTTCCTACGAGCAGTACTTC,-,many,TRBJ2-7,TRBV6-2/TRBV6-3
CSARPLGNTIYF,TGCAGTGCTAGACCCCTTGGAAACACCATATATTTT,-,many,TRBJ1-3,TRBV20-1
CATSRVGGTADTQYF,TGCGCCACCAGCCGGGTAGGGGGTACGGCAGATACGCAGTATTTT,-,many,TRBJ2-3,TRBV4-1
CASNYRDSRNTEAFF,TGTGCCAGCAATTACCGGGACAGCCGGAACACTGAAGCTTTCTTT,TRBD1,many,TRBJ1-1,TRBV6-5
CSARVTGGPYNEQFF,TGCAGTGCTAGAGTGACGGGGGGCCCCTACAATGAGCAGTTCTTC,-,many,TRBJ2-1,TRBV20-1
CASSSGASGGRTNTQYF,TGCGCCAGCAGCTCGGGAGCTAGCGGGGGGCGCACGAATACGCAGTATTTT,TRBD2,many,TRBJ2-3,TRBV5-1
CSARSPPYLAGGNEQFF,TGTAGTGCTAGATCCCCTCCGTATCTAGCGGGGGGTAATGAGCAGTTCTTC,TRBD2,-,TRBJ2-1,TRBV20-1
CASSVNAFDTEAFF,TGTGCCAGCAGCGTAAACGCTTTTGACACTGAAGCTTTCTTT,-,many,TRBJ1-1,TRBV9
CASSSTGNLETQYF,TGCGCCAGCAGCTCGACAGGGAATCTTGAGACCCAGTACTTC,TRBD1,many,TRBJ2-5,TRBV5-1
CASQGGAGNTEAFF,TGCGCCAGCCAGGGGGGCGCCGGGAACACTGAAGCTTTCTTT,TRBD1,many,TRBJ1-1,TRBV5-1
CATKKRGSSTDTQYF,TGTGCCACCAAAAAGAGAGGGTCCAGTACAGATACGCAGTATTTT,-,few,TRBJ2-3,TRBV15
CASRQAGETQYF,TGTGCCAGTAGACAGGCAGGGGAGACCCAGTACTTC,-,many,TRBJ2-5,TRBV19
CASSQEGRDSNEQFF,TGTGCCAGCAGCCAAGAAGGGCGGGACAGCAATGAGCAGTTCTTC,-,many,TRBJ2-1,TRBV3-1
CASGPTIGGHYGYTF,TGTGCCAGCGGACCAACGATTGGGGGACACTATGGCTACACCTTC,-,few,TRBJ1-2,TRBV6-5
CASSFAGANVLTF,TGTGCCAGCAGTTTCGCTGGGGCCAACGTCCTGACTTTC,-,many,TRBJ2-6,TRBV12-3/TRBV12-4
CATSRDSGSKETQYF,TGTGCCACCAGCAGAGATAGCGGAAGTAAAGAGACCCAGTACTTC,-,many,TRBJ2-5,TRBV15
CASSQGPTGAPTGELFF,TGCGCCAGCAGCCAAGGGCCTACAGGGGCGCCCACCGGGGAGCTGTTTTTT,TRBD1,many,TRBJ2-2,TRBV4-1
CASSRQGPTDTQYF,TGCGCCAGCAGCCGACAGGGACCCACAGATACGCAGTATTTT,TRBD1,many,TRBJ2-3,TRBV5-1